The clone carrying this T cell receptor (beta chain) has a handful of counts. Its antigen is not identified. V lost 3 bases to trimming and J lost 0 bases, with 16 bases between them. The CDR3 is made up of 16 amino acids. Germline CDR1 DFQATT, CDR2 SNEGSKA (reference sequence). The data belong to a study of T-cell memory formation after mild COVID-19. TCRdb re-called the 5' RACE reads with MiXCR, one entry per CDR3 protein. The sample yields hundreds of thousands of distinct CDR3 sequences, less than 25% seen once. Study results and limitations: CD4+ contracting clones were mainly CM and EM; CD8+ ones, EMRA. The appearance of some responding clones in pre-infection memory suggested that cross-reactive memory joined. Whether day 37 second-wave clones are SARS-CoV-2-specific was not confirmed.

The material sequenced was PBMCs or a T cell subset sorted from them (not recorded which). The receptor was derived from an adult woman who had mild COVID-19 (a few samples of this study predate the infection). Cell type and time point are not known. This chain links TRBV20-1 with TRBJ2-3, with D possibly called TRBD1 or TRBD2 (5 bases each). The CDR3 loop is CSASVGPILSTDTQYF. DNA of the CDR3: TGCAGTGCTAGTGTGGGACCCATCTTGAGCACAGATACGCAGTATTTT.